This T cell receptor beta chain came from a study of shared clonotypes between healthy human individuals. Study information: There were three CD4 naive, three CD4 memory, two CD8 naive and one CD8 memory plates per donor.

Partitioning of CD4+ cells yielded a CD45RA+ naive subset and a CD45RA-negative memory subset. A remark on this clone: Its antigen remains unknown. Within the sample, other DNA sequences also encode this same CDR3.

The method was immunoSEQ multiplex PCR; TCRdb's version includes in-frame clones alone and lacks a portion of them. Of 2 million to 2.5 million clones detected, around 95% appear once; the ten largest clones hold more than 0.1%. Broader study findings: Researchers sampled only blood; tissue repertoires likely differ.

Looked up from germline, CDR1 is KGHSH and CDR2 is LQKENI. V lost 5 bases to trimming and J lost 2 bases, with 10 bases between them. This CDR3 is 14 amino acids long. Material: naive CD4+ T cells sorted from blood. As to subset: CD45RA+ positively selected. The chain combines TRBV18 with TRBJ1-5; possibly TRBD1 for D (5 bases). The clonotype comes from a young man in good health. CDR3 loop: CASSLGQGNQPQHF. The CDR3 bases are TGTGCCAGCTCATTGGGGCAGGGCAATCAGCCCCAGCATTTT.